What follows are 4 T cell receptor beta chains derived from one specimen sequenced in a study of cytomegalovirus exposure and HLA in healthy donors. The PCR had 60 Vbeta and 13 Jbeta primers. Produced via immunoSEQ multiplex PCR; TCRdb's table is partial and in-frame only. The sample lists about 76,000 clones, about 80% occurring once. Specimen: PBMCs. All receptors derive from a man aged 25 to 40 in good health and CMV-seronegative.

V is TRBV30 and J is TRBJ2-2; the D gene is possibly TRBD2 (6 bases). The germline CDR1 and CDR2 sequences are GTSNPN and SVGIG (reference sequence). Trimming removed 2 bases at V and 6 bases at J, with 10 bases between. The CDR3 totals 13 residues. CDR3 sequence (DNA): TGTGCCTGGAGTCCCCCGGGGGCCGGGGAGCTGTTTTTT. It yields the protein CAWSPPGAGELFF.

The V call is TRBV30, the J call TRBJ1-2, with D possibly matching TRBD1 (5 bases). This CDR3 has 13 residues. The V and J ends lost 0 bases and 4 bases respectively, with 9 bases between them. Germline V CDR1 and CDR2: GTSNPN, SVGIG (reference sequence). The CDR3 DNA follows: TGTGCCTGGAGTGTAAAAGGGGTCTATGGCTACACCTTC. Translated: CAWSVKGVYGYTF.

The chain recombines TRBV30 with TRBJ2-7; the D gene is possibly TRBD2 (5 bases). The CDR3 spans 11 residues. CDR1 GTSNPN and CDR2 SVGIG come from the germline V gene (reference sequence). Trimming removed 8 bases at V and 0 bases at J, with 8 bases between. CDR3 sequence (DNA): TGTGCCGGAGGTTCCTCCTACGAGCAGTACTTC. It codes for CAGGSSYEQYF.

The chain links TRBV11-2 to TRBJ2-7; D unresolved. The V end was cut by 7 bases, the J end by 7 bases, with 8 bases between. The CDR3 has 10 residues. Germline V gene sequence: CDR1 SGHAT, CDR2 FQNNGV. The CDR3 protein is CASTGLEQYF. The CDR3, as DNA: TGTGCCAGCACAGGCCTAGAGCAGTACTTC.